This TCR beta chain is drawn from a study of blood T cell repertoires in COVID-19. Study in general: Researchers got acute and convalescent COVID-19 samples from the United States, Italy and Spain. PBMCs, B-cell-depleted T cells, or T cells were the source of the cDNA or gDNA that made up the material.

This CDR3 region has 15 residues. Looked up from germline, CDR1 is MGHRA and CDR2 is YSYEKL. The ends were cut back, 0 bases at V and 1 base at J, with 10 bases in the middle. Authors' processing steps: Amplification from reference gene primers served as the basis for estimated nucleated cell counts. TCRdb's table, derived via immunoSEQ multiplex PCR, lists solely in-frame clones and lacks some. D and trimming were read from the DNA, whereas the V and J calls and clone size are those reported in that table. Of over 200,000 clones in the sample, 88% were seen once. This chain joins TRBV4-1 and TRBJ2-7; the D is unclear. The clonotype originates from a man aged 35 to 55 with acute or convalescent COVID-19. Sequencing was done on a sample of peripheral blood. As DNA, the CDR3 is TGCGCCAGCAGCCAAGACCCCACCAGTTCCTACGAGCAGTACTTC. It encodes CASSQDPTSSYEQYF.